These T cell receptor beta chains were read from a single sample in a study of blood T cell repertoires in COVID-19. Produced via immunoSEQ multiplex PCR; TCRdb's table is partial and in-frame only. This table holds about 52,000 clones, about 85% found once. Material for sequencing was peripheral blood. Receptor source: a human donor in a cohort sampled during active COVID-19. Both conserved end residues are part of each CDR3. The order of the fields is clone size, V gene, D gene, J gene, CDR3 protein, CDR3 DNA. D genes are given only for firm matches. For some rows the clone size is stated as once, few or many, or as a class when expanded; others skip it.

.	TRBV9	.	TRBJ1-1	CASSVRGGNTEAFF	TGTGCCAGCAGCGTACGCGGGGGGAACACTGAAGCTTTCTTT
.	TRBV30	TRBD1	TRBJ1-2	CAWRDRPLYGYTF	TGTGCCTGGAGGGACAGGCCACTCTATGGCTACACCTTC
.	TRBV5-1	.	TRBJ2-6	CASSLGPRQFSGANVLTF	TGCGCCAGCAGCTTGGGCCCCCGACAATTCTCTGGGGCCAACGTCCTGACTTTC
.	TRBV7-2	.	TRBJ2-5	CASSLEPRWQTTQYF	TGTGCCAGCAGCTTAGAACCGCGGTGGCAGACGACCCAGTACTTC
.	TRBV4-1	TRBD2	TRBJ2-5	CASSQGAVAGGKEETQYF	TGCGCCAGCAGCCAAGGGGCAGTAGCGGGAGGGAAGGAGGAGACCCAGTACTTC
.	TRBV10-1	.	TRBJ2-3	CASSEAQGLGADTQYF	TGCGCCAGCAGTGAGGCGCAGGGGCTCGGGGCAGATACGCAGTATTTT
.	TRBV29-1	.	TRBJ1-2	CSVELFYGYTF	TGCAGCGTTGAACTGTTCTATGGCTACACCTTC
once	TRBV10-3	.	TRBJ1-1	CAISESWRNTEAFF	TGTGCCATCAGTGAGTCCTGGAGGAACACTGAAGCTTTCTTT
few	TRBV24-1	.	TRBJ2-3	CATSGASRSTLPRTDTQYF	TGTGCCACCAGTGGCGCGTCCCGATCCACCTTACCCCGCACAGATACGCAGTATTTT
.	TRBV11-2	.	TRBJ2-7	CASSLEPSSYEQYF	TGTGCCAGCAGCTTAGAACCTAGCTCCTACGAGCAGTACTTC
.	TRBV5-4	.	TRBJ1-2	CASSLGQSLGGYTF	TGTGCCAGCAGCTTGGGACAGAGCTTAGGGGGCTACACCTTC
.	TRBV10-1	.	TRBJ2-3	CASSDGGPGTDTQYF	TGCGCCAGCAGTGACGGAGGTCCGGGCACAGATACGCAGTATTTT